This T cell receptor beta chain was documented in a study of molecular identifiers for immune sequencing clone quantification. The CDR3 totals 19 residues. Trimming left V 4 bases short and J 0 bases short, with 23 bases between. The V gene's germline CDR1 is LGHNA and CDR2 YSLEER. Study conclusions and caveats: Spike-in Jurkat TCR RNA from a single cell reportedly registered among about a million naive cells. It was shown that clones above 20 RNA copies held over 99% of effector molecules, but under 1% in naive cells.

Concerning this clonotype itself: Its target is not known. This may stem from a read error, because a much larger clone lies one nucleotide away.

TCRdb passed the PCR reads through MiXCR, listing each CDR3 protein once. Of around 460,000 distinct CDR3 sequences in the sample, about a fifth were seen once. The sequencing input was naive CD8+ T cells from blood, with Jurkat cell RNA spiked in. Subset described: FACS-sorted CD8+CD4-CCR7+CD45RA+ naive T cells. This TCR was sampled from a human donor in good health. Some libraries in this study had Jurkat cell RNA spiked in. The rearrangement joins TRBV4-3 to TRBJ2-3; TRBD2 might be the D (6 bases). The DNA of the CDR3 is TGCGCCAGCAGCCGAGAAATGGTGACGGGCGGGGCAAGCACAGATACGCAGTATTTT. It yields the protein CASSREMVTGGASTDTQYF.